Shown below are 31 T cell receptor beta chains from a single sample sequenced in a study of response to subunit inactivated influenza vaccine. TCRdb re-derived calls from the RT-PCR reads in MiXCR, one entry per CDR3 protein. The profile covers fewer than 600,000 distinct CDR3 sequences, with around 7.9% appearing a single time and around 12% taken by the ten largest. Sequencing was performed on PBMCs from blood, taken around 25 months after vaccination. The receptor set was obtained from a man aged 45 to 75 who received an inactivated influenza vaccine.

This clonotype was found many times. V gene TRBV24-1 combines with J gene TRBJ2-3; D gene uncertain. The germline CDR1 and CDR2 sequences are KGHDR and SFDVKD. The CDR3 spans 12 residues. V lost 1 base and J 6 bases, leaving 4 bases between the germline ends. The CDR3 DNA is TGTGCCACCAGTGATTTCCCTGATACGCAGTATTTT. Its translation: CATSDFPDTQYF.

This clonotype was counted only a few times. The chain is built from TRBV4-1 and TRBJ2-3, with 13 bases matching TRBD2. Germline CDR1 MGHRA, CDR2 YSYEKL. This CDR3 is built from 18 residues. The V gene end was trimmed by 2 bases and the J gene end by 0 bases; junction bases not matched to a gene: 5. The CDR3 region has the DNA TGCGCCAGCAGCCAACGGACTAGCGGGGGCACTAGCACAGATACGCAGTATTTT. Protein product: CASSQRTSGGTSTDTQYF.

This clonotype was counted between two and nine times. This chain connects TRBV14 to TRBJ2-2, with 11 positions matching TRBD2. CDR1 and CDR2 from the germline V gene are SGHDN and FVKESK. Germline trimming cut 7 bases from V and 7 bases from J; bases unmatched to any gene: 5. This CDR3 comprises 14 residues. The CDR3 loop reads CASTRGLAGGELFF. CDR3 coding DNA: TGTGCCAGCACCCGAGGACTAGCGGGCGGGGAGCTGTTTTTT.

This chain joins TRBV23-1 and TRBJ2-5; a possible D gene is TRBD2 (6 bases). TRBV23-1 is an open reading frame whose function is uncertain. The V and J ends lost 2 bases and 3 bases respectively, with 16 bases between them. The CDR3 consists of 16 residues. DNA of the CDR3: TGCGCCAGCAGTCAAACTGACCGGGAGCTAGAAGAGACCCAGTACTTC. It yields the protein CASSQTDRELEETQYF.

This clonotype was found a few times. This chain joins TRBV7-2 and TRBJ2-5; D is undetermined. The CDR3 length is 22 residues. V dropped 7 bases and J dropped 0 bases, with 36 bases sitting between them. The germline CDR1 and CDR2 sequences are SGHTA and FQGNSA. The CDR3 loop is CASTILSPPSKKQYRDQETQYF. CDR3 sequence (DNA): TGTGCCAGCACTATTTTGTCCCCCCCCTCTAAGAAACAGTACCGGGACCAAGAGACCCAGTACTTC.

The chain links TRBV29-1 to TRBJ2-1; D is ambiguous. Germline CDR1 is SQVTM and CDR2 is ANQGSEA. The CDR3 covers 11 residues. V lost 3 bases and J 2 bases, leaving 2 bases between the germline ends. The DNA for the CDR3 is TGCAGCGTTGATGCCTACAATGAGCAGTTCTTC. The encoded protein is CSVDAYNEQFF.

This clonotype was observed many times. J is TRBJ2-1 and V is TRBV12-3 or TRBV12-4, with D unclear. V was cut by 1 base and J by 0 bases, with 7 bases left in between. The CDR3 has 15 amino acids. CDR3 nucleotides: TGTGCCAGCAGTTTAGACGCTAGCTCCTACAATGAGCAGTTCTTC. Amino acid sequence: CASSLDASSYNEQFF.

This clonotype was found many times. The chain uses TRBV10-3 and TRBJ2-3, with D possibly TRBD1 on 6 matching bases. This CDR3 region has 18 residues. Germline CDR1 ENHRY, CDR2 SYGVKD. Trimming removed 5 bases from V and 2 bases from J, with 23 bases in between. The CDR3 nucleotides are TGTGCCATCAGTAATCCCCCGGGACAACCAAGCCCCACAGATACGCAGTATTTT. Translating gives CAISNPPGQPSPTDTQYF.

The chain recombines TRBV20-1 with TRBJ2-1; 9 bases are shared with TRBD1. The CDR3 totals 13 residues. From germline, CDR1 is DFQATT and CDR2 SNEGSKA (reference sequence). V was pared by 6 bases and J by 9 bases, with 9 bases of the junction left unmatched. The CDR3 nucleotides are TGCAGTGCCGGAAACAGGGGGCGGAGTGAGCAGTTCTTC. Translated, it gives CSAGNRGRSEQFF.

The V and J genes are TRBV6-1 and TRBJ2-3; 11 nucleotides line up with TRBD2. The junction had 14 bases not matched to a gene; V was cut back by 6 bases and J by 6 bases. This CDR3 is 17 amino acids long. Germline V CDR1 and CDR2: MNHNS, SASEGT. The CDR3 DNA follows: TGTGCCAGCAGCGCCTTCCGTAGCGGGGGGGCCAGGGATACGCAGTATTTT. It specifies CASSAFRSGGARDTQYF.

The chain combines TRBV20-1 with TRBJ2-3; D may be TRBD1 (5 bases). V shed 6 bases and J shed 0 bases, with 16 bases lying between them. The germline gives CDR1 DFQATT, CDR2 SNEGSKA (reference sequence). This CDR3 spans 15 amino acids. CDR3 sequence reads: CSARELATSTDTQYF. CDR3 nucleotide sequence: TGCAGTGCCAGGGAACTCGCCACTAGCACAGATACGCAGTATTTT.

This clonotype came up many times. This chain uses TRBV6-2 or TRBV6-3 with TRBJ1-5, with D hard to call. CDR3 length: 15 residues. Per germline, CDR1 MNHEY and CDR2 SVGEGT. The V end lost 2 bases, the J end lost 3 bases, and 11 bases lay between the germline ends. CDR3 sequence reads: CASSYPKGFNQPQHF. The CDR3 DNA reads TGTGCCAGCAGTTACCCCAAGGGTTTCAATCAGCCCCAGCATTTT.

This clonotype was seen more than once but under ten times. The chain uses TRBV5-1 and TRBJ1-4; D gene unclear. Trimming left V 1 base short and J 4 bases short, with 8 bases between. The length of the CDR3 is 14 residues. Germline CDR1 and CDR2: SGHRS and YFSETQ. The CDR3 DNA is TGCGCCAGCAGCTTGAGCGGATTTAATGAAAAACTGTTTTTT. Amino acids: CASSLSGFNEKLFF.

CDR3 nucleotide sequence: TGTGCCAGCAGCCATGGGACAGCCATTCAAGAGACCCAGTACTTC. It translates to CASSHGTAIQETQYF. The chain uses TRBV4-2 and TRBJ2-5; 7 nucleotides match TRBD1. Per the germline V gene, CDR1 is LGHNA and CDR2 is YNFKEQ. This CDR3 has 15 amino acids. The V and J ends lost 3 bases and 2 bases, in that order; junction bases with no gene match: 6.

The J gene is TRBJ2-3, the V gene TRBV4-3, with 13 bases matching TRBD2. The CDR3 covers 17 residues. Germline CDR1 LGHNA, CDR2 YSLEER. Trimming removed 4 bases from V and 6 bases from J; junction bases left unmatched: 10. Written as DNA, the CDR3 is TGCGCCAGCAGCCTCGAACGCGGACTAGCGGGGGCGGATACGCAGTATTTT. Protein sequence: CASSLERGLAGADTQYF.

V gene TRBV28 combines with J gene TRBJ2-3, with TRBD1 matching 7 bases. This CDR3 has 15 amino acids. V lost 4 bases and J lost 4; bases outside the gene matches: 8. Germline lookup yields CDR1 MDHEN and CDR2 SYDVKM. The CDR3 spells CASSSKRQGADTQYF. For the CDR3, the DNA is TGTGCCAGCAGTTCCAAGCGACAGGGCGCAGATACGCAGTATTTT.

This clonotype was picked up one time. This sequence joins TRBV12-3 or TRBV12-4 and TRBJ2-7; TRBD1 aligns across 11 bases. This CDR3 contains 15 residues. J was trimmed by 6 bases and V by 7 bases; bases with no gene match: 11. CDR3 in amino acids: CASTAPGQGAREQYF. The CDR3 DNA reads as TGTGCCAGCACCGCTCCCGGACAGGGGGCTCGCGAGCAGTACTTC.

The chain carries TRBV6-5 and TRBJ2-5, with 10 nucleotides matching TRBD2. The CDR3 length is 15 residues. Germline V lookup: CDR1 MNHEY, CDR2 SVGAGI. The trim removed 4 bases at V and 5 bases at J, leaving 7 bases unmatched. The CDR3 reads CASSFSSGRMETQYF. The CDR3 region has the DNA TGTGCCAGCAGTTTTAGTAGCGGGAGGATGGAGACCCAGTACTTC.

With respect to this clonotype: A read error may explain this, as a much larger clone is one base away. This chain joins TRBV12-3 or TRBV12-4 and TRBJ1-3; TRBD1 matches at 9 bases. The CDR3 has 13 amino acids. The CDR3 reads CASTDRGGNTVYF. CDR3 nucleotides: TGTGCCAGCACGGACAGGGGTGGAAACACCGTATATTTT.

In its sample, this clonotype was seen many times. The chain combines TRBV6-1 with TRBJ1-1; 8 nucleotides align to TRBD1. The CDR3 loop spans 14 amino acids. The V gene's germline CDR1 is MNHNS and CDR2 SASEGT. V gave up 6 bases and J gave up 1 base; unmatched junction bases: 4. The CDR3 reads CASSRTGGNTEAFF. The CDR3 DNA reads TGTGCCAGCAGCCGCACAGGGGGGAACACTGAAGCTTTCTTT.

In its sample, this clonotype was seen a few times. The genes are TRBV29-1 and TRBJ1-5, with unresolved D. The CDR3 totals 13 residues. V dropped 4 bases and J dropped 3 bases, with 10 bases sitting between them. Germline-derived CDR1 and CDR2 are SQVTM and ANQGSEA. The CDR3 region is CSVAENNNQPQHF. In DNA form, the CDR3 reads TGCAGCGTTGCAGAGAATAACAATCAGCCCCAGCATTTT.

There are a few counts of this clonotype. The V gene is TRBV4-1, the J gene TRBJ2-1; TRBD2 agrees at 12 bases. Per germline, CDR1 MGHRA and CDR2 YSYEKL. The junction had 6 bases not matched to a gene; V was cut back by 0 bases and J by 3 bases. This CDR3 contains 18 residues. CDR3 residues: CASSQDLAGGPFYNEQFF. CDR3 sequence (DNA): TGCGCCAGCAGCCAAGATCTAGCGGGAGGGCCCTTCTACAATGAGCAGTTCTTC.

This clonotype was seen repeatedly, ten times or more. The V call is TRBV5-1, the J call TRBJ1-4, with D hard to call. This CDR3 is 14 amino acids long. V was trimmed by 2 bases and J by 6 bases, leaving 11 bases between them. Looked up from germline, CDR1 is SGHRS and CDR2 is YFSETQ. The CDR3 DNA sequence: TGCGCCAGCAGCTTTGACGCTCGGGATGAAAAACTGTTTTTT. Translated: CASSFDARDEKLFF.

The genes are TRBV7-2 and TRBJ1-4; D is uncertain. V shed 5 bases and J shed 4 bases, with 14 bases lying between them. From germline, CDR1 is SGHTA and CDR2 FQGNSA. This CDR3 contains 15 residues. The CDR3 DNA reads as TGTGCCAGCAGCCGCGTAGGAGGCGATAATGAAAAACTGTTTTTT. Residues: CASSRVGGDNEKLFF.

Ten or more counts support this clonotype. This rearrangement joins TRBV20-1 to TRBJ2-1, with D possibly being TRBD1 or TRBD2 (6 bases each). The ends were cut back, 6 bases at V and 7 bases at J, with 22 bases in the middle. The CDR3 is 15 residues long. The V gene's germline CDR1 is DFQATT and CDR2 SNEGSKA (reference sequence). The CDR3 here is CSAENPQGGRNEQFF. Written as DNA, the CDR3 is TGCAGTGCCGAAAACCCACAGGGAGGTAGGAATGAGCAGTTCTTC.

This clonotype has a handful of counts. The chain couples TRBV28 to TRBJ2-3, with 10 bases aligning to TRBD2. The V and J ends lost 1 base and 2 bases, in that order; junction bases with no gene match: 6. CDR1 is MDHEN, CDR2 SYDVKM, per germline. The CDR3 has 17 residues. CDR3 in amino acids: CASSLSPSGGPTDTQYF. CDR3 sequence (DNA): TGTGCCAGCAGTTTATCTCCTAGCGGGGGACCCACAGATACGCAGTATTTT.

This clonotype appeared many times. The chain uses TRBV7-9 and TRBJ2-1; tentatively, D is TRBD1 (6 bases). Per the germline V gene, CDR1 is SEHNR and CDR2 is FQNEAQ (reference sequence). The CDR3 is 12 residues long. The V and J ends lost 5 bases and 15 bases respectively, with 17 bases between them. CDR3 DNA: TGTGCCAGCAGCCAGGGGCCTCCAGAGGGGTTCTTC. This translates into CASSQGPPEGFF.

This clonotype was counted between two and nine times. The J gene is TRBJ2-1, the V gene TRBV6-6; 8 bases align to TRBD2. After removal of 2 bases from V and 8 bases from J, the junction contained 2 bases not matched to a gene. From germline, CDR1 is MNHNY and CDR2 SVGAGI (reference sequence). The CDR3 runs 13 residues. CDR3 sequence: CASSYREGHEQFF. For the CDR3, the DNA is TGTGCCAGCAGTTACCGGGAGGGCCATGAGCAGTTCTTC.

The sample holds many counts of this clonotype. The V and J genes are TRBV5-5 and TRBJ2-7; unclear D gene. The germline V gene has CDR1 SGHKS and CDR2 YYEKEE (reference sequence). The CDR3 totals 14 residues. Trimming removed 4 bases from V and 3 bases from J, with 14 bases in between. CDR3 amino acids: CASSPRTVNYEQYF. The CDR3, as DNA: TGTGCCAGCAGCCCGCGAACGGTTAACTACGAGCAGTACTTC.

This clonotype occurred a few times. The V and J genes are TRBV14 and TRBJ2-2; D perhaps matches TRBD1 (6 bases). In germline, CDR1 is SGHDN, CDR2 FVKESK. The CDR3 consists of 16 residues. Trimming took 3 bases from V and 2 from J, leaving 13 bases between them. The DNA of the CDR3 is TGTGCCAGCAGCCACCCGGGACACGTAAACACCGGGGAGCTGTTTTTT. Protein: CASSHPGHVNTGELFF.

This clonotype was seen many times. The chain has TRBV7-9 and TRBJ2-3; D perhaps matches TRBD1 (6 bases). The CDR3 runs to 15 residues. With 5 bases removed from V and 1 base from J, the gap between germline ends came to 13 bases. Germline-derived CDR1 and CDR2 are SEHNR and FQNEAQ (reference sequence). This CDR3 is CASSPRGSGTDTQYF. In DNA, the CDR3 is TGTGCCAGCAGCCCCAGGGGTAGCGGCACAGATACGCAGTATTTT.